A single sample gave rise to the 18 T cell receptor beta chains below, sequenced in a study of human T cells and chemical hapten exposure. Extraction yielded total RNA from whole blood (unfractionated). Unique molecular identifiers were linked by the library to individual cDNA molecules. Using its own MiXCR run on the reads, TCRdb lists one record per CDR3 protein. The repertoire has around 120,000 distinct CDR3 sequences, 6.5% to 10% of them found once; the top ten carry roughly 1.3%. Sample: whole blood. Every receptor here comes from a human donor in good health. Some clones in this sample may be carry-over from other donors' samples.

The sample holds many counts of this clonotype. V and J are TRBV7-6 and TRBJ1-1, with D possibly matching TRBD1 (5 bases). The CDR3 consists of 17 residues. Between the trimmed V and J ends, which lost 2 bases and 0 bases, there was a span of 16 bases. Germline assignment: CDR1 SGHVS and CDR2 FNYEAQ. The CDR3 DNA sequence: TGTGCCAGCAGCTTAAGAAGGGCAGGGAGGGTGAACACTGAAGCTTTCTTT. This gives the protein CASSLRRAGRVNTEAFF.

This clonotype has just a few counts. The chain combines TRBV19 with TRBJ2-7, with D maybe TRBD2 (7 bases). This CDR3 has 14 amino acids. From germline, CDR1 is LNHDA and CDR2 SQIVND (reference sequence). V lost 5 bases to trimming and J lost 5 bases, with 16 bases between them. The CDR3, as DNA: TGTGCCAGTAGTTCCGCGGGGGCGCTTAACGAGCAGTACTTC. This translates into CASSSAGALNEQYF.

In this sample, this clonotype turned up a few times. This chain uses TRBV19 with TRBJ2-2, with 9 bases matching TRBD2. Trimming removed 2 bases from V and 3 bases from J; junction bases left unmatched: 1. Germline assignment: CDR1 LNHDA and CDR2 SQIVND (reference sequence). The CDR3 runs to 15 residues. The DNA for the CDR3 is TGTGCCAGTAGTATATTAGCGGGAGACACCGGGGAGCTGTTTTTT. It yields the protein CASSILAGDTGELFF.

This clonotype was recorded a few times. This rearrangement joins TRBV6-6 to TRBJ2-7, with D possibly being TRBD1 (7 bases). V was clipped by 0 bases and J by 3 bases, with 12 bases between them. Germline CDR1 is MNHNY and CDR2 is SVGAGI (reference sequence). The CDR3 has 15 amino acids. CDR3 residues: CASSYSTRGVYEQYF. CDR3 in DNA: TGTGCCAGCAGTTACTCGACCAGGGGGGTCTACGAGCAGTACTTC.

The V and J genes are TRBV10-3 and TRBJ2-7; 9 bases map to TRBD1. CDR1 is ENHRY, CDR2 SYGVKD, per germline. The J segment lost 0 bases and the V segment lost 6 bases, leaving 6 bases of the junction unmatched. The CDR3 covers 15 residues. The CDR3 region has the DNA TGTGCCATCAGAGACAGGGGGTCGGTCTCCTACGAGCAGTACTTC. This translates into CAIRDRGSVSYEQYF.

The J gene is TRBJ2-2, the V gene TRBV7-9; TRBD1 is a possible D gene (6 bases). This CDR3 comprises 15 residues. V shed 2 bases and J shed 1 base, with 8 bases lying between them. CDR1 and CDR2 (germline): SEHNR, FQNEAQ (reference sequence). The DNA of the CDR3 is TGTGCCAGCAGCTTAATGACAGGGAACACCGGGGAGCTGTTTTTT. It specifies CASSLMTGNTGELFF.

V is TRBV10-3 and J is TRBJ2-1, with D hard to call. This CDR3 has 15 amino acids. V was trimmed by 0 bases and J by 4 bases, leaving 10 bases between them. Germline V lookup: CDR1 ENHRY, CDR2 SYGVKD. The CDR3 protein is CAISESILDYNEQFF. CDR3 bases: TGTGCCATCAGTGAGTCGATCCTGGATTACAATGAGCAGTTCTTC.

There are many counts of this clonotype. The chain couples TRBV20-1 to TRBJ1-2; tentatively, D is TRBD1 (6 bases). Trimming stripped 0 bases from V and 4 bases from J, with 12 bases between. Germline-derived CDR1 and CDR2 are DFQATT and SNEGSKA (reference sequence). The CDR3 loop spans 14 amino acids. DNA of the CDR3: TGCAGTGCTAGAGATTTGGGGGCTCCCTATGGCTACACCTTC. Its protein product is CSARDLGAPYGYTF.

CDR3 sequence: CASRRTGGALQPQHF. Written as DNA, the CDR3 is TGTGCCAGCAGGCGGACAGGGGGCGCTTTACAGCCCCAGCATTTT. V is TRBV7-2 and J is TRBJ1-5; 11 bases map to TRBD1. Trimming took 6 bases from V and 7 from J; bases not matched to a gene: 8. Germline V gene lookup returns CDR1 SGHTA and CDR2 FQGNSA. The CDR3 covers 15 residues.

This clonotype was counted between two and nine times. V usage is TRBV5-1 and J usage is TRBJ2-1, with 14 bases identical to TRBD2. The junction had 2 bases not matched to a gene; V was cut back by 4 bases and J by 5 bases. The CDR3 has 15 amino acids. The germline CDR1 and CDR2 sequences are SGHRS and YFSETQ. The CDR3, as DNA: TGCGCCAGCAGCAGGGGACTAGCGGGAGACAATGAGCAGTTCTTC. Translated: CASSRGLAGDNEQFF.

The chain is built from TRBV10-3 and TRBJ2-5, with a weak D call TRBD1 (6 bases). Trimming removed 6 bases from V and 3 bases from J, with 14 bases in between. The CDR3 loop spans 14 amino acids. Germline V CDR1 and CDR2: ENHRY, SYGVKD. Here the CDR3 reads CAIRGQSQEETQYF. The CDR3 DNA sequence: TGTGCCATCAGAGGACAGTCACAGGAAGAGACCCAGTACTTC.

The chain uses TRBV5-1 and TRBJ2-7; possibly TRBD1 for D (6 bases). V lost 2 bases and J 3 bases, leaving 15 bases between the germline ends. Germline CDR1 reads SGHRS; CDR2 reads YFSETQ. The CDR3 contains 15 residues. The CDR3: CASSFRQGSLYEQYF. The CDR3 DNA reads TGCGCCAGCAGCTTCCGCCAGGGGAGCCTCTACGAGCAGTACTTC.

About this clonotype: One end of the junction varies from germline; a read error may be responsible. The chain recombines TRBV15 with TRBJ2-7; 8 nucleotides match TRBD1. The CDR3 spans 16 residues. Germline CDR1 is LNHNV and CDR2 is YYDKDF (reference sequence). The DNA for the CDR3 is TGTGTCACCAGCAGAAGCCCCCGGGACAGGCTGTACGAGCAGTACTTC. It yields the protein CVTSRSPRDRLYEQYF.

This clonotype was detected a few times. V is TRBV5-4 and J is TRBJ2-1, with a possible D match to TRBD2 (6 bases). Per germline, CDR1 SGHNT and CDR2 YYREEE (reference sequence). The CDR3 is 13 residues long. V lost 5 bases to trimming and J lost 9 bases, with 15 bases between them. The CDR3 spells CASRAPGGIEQFF. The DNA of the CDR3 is TGTGCCAGCAGGGCCCCTGGGGGGATTGAGCAGTTCTTC.

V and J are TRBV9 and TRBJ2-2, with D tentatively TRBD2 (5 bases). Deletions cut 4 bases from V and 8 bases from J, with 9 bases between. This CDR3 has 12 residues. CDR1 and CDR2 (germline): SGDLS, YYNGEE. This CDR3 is CASSLGGGELFF. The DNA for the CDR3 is TGTGCCAGCAGCCTAGGCGGGGGGGAGCTGTTTTTT.

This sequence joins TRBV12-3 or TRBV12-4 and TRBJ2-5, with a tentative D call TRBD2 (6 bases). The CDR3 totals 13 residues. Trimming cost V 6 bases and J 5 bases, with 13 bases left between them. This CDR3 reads CASSPTSIETQYF. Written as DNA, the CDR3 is TGTGCCAGCAGCCCTACTAGCATTGAGACCCAGTACTTC.

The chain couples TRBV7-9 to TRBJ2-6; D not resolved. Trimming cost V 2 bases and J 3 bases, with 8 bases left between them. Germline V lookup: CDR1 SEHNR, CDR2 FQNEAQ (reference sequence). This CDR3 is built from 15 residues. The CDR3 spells CASSLLRIGANVLTF. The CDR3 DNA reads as TGTGCCAGCAGCTTACTACGGATTGGGGCCAACGTCCTGACTTTC.

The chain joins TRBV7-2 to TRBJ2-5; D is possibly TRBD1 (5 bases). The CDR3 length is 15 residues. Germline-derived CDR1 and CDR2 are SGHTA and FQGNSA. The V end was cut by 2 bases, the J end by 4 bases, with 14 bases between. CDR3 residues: CASSLHGQGRETQYF. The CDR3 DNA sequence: TGTGCCAGCAGCTTACACGGGCAGGGCAGAGAGACCCAGTACTTC.